The 25 T cell receptor beta chains given below trace back to one sample, sequenced in a study of human T cells and chemical hapten exposure. The time point is: patch test 1, 2 weeks after DPC sensitization. The treatment here: therapeutic diphenylcyclopropenone sensitization with weekly scalp DPC. Via MiXCR, TCRdb re-called the RACE reads, giving one row per CDR3 protein. The table shows 71,000 or so distinct CDR3 sequences, with 7.5% to 10% occurring only once. This material consisted of whole blood, taken in connection with sensitization to the hapten diphenylcyclopropenone (DPC). Receptor source: a woman between 40 and 55 years old with alopecia areata. Some clones in this sample may be carry-over from other donors' samples.

This clonotype appeared many times. V is TRBV28 and J is TRBJ2-1; 9 nucleotides align to TRBD1. Germline V gives CDR1 MDHEN, CDR2 SYDVKM. The CDR3 sequence is 13 residues long. The ends lost 6 bases at V and 8 bases at J; junction bases unmatched: 5. This chain's CDR3 is CASRADRGDEQFF. CDR3 bases: TGTGCCAGCAGGGCGGACAGGGGTGATGAGCAGTTCTTC.

This clonotype was picked up many times. V is TRBV19 and J is TRBJ2-7; 8 positions agree with TRBD1. V lost 5 bases, J lost 6 bases, and 6 bases stayed unmatched. Looked up from germline, CDR1 is LNHDA and CDR2 is SQIVND (reference sequence). This CDR3 is 13 amino acids long. CDR3 DNA: TGTGCCAGTAGTGCCGACAGGGGAGGCGAGCAGTACTTC. Translation: CASSADRGGEQYF.

The sample holds a few counts of this clonotype. V usage is TRBV28 and J usage is TRBJ1-2; D possibly corresponds to TRBD1 (5 bases). This CDR3 is 13 amino acids long. Trimming cost V 5 bases and J 8 bases, with 15 bases left between them. Germline loops: CDR1 MDHEN, CDR2 SYDVKM. The CDR3 coding sequence is TGTGCCAGCAGTCCCAGACAGCTCGGGGGCTACACCTTC. Translated: CASSPRQLGGYTF.

The chain couples TRBV7-6 to TRBJ1-2; possibly TRBD1 for D (6 bases). Germline CDR1 is SGHVS and CDR2 is FNYEAQ. The CDR3 is made up of 15 amino acids. V was trimmed by 1 base and J by 0 bases, leaving 9 bases between them. The CDR3 sequence: CASSLEQGPNYGYTF. In DNA, the CDR3 is TGTGCCAGCAGCTTAGAACAGGGCCCTAACTATGGCTACACCTTC.

This clonotype was seen at least ten times. The rearrangement links TRBV27 to TRBJ1-5; weak D call: TRBD1 (6 bases). The ends were cut back, 5 bases at V and 7 bases at J, with 15 bases in the middle. Germline V gene sequence: CDR1 MNHEY, CDR2 SMNVEV (reference sequence). CDR3 length: 14 residues. DNA of the CDR3: TGTGCCAGCAGTCTTACAGGGATAGGGCAGCCCCAGCATTTT. It codes for CASSLTGIGQPQHF.

This clonotype was seen at least ten times. The chain uses TRBV4-2 and TRBJ1-2; TRBD1 matches at 8 bases. The germline V gene encodes CDR1 LGHNA and CDR2 YNFKEQ. The CDR3 is 15 residues long. V trimming: 1 base; J trimming: 8 bases; junction bases outside the gene matches: 9. The CDR3 nucleotides are TGTGCCAGCAGCCAAGGAGACAGGGGTGGGGAAGGCTACACCTTC. Its translation is CASSQGDRGGEGYTF.

This clonotype has ten or more counts. This sequence joins TRBV7-3 and TRBJ1-6, with TRBD1 matching 9 bases. CDR1 is SGHTA, CDR2 FQGTGA, per germline. This CDR3 region has 13 residues. V dropped 6 bases and J dropped 9; count of bases not matched to a gene: 3. For the CDR3, the DNA is TGTGCCAGCAGTCAGACAGGGGGTTCACCCCTCCACTTT. This encodes CASSQTGGSPLHF.

In this sample, this clonotype turned up many times. The J gene is TRBJ2-3, the V gene TRBV20-1; 10 positions match TRBD2. V dropped 3 bases and J dropped 4; count of bases not matched to a gene: 4. Germline CDR1 DFQATT, CDR2 SNEGSKA (reference sequence). The CDR3 extends over 14 amino acids. The CDR3 loop reads CSASPAGGADTQYF. As DNA, the CDR3 is TGCAGTGCTAGTCCAGCGGGGGGGGCAGATACGCAGTATTTT.

This clonotype was seen repeatedly, ten times or more. The chain links TRBV5-6 to TRBJ2-5, with 7 bases aligning to TRBD2. CDR1 is SGHDT and CDR2 is YYEEEE in the germline V gene. The CDR3 covers 16 residues. The J segment lost 1 base and the V segment lost 0 bases, leaving 6 bases of the junction unmatched. The CDR3 is CASSLEPAGIQETQYF. In DNA form, the CDR3 reads TGTGCCAGCAGCTTGGAGCCAGCGGGGATCCAAGAGACCCAGTACTTC.

This clonotype has a count of ten or more. The genes are TRBV15 and TRBJ2-1; D is perhaps TRBD2 (7 bases). This CDR3 spans 15 amino acids. The V end lost 9 bases, the J end lost 5 bases, and 20 bases lay between the germline ends. Germline lookup yields CDR1 LNHNV and CDR2 YYDKDF (reference sequence). CDR3: CATSPGGQGNNEQFF. CDR3 DNA sequence: TGTGCCACTTCACCGGGGGGCCAAGGGAACAATGAGCAGTTCTTC. The whole variable domain, filled in from reference TRBV15 and TRBJ2-1, reads DAMVIQNPRYQVTQFGKPVTLSCSQTLNHNVMYWYQQKSSQAPKLLFHYYDKDFNNEADTPDNFQSRRPNTSFCFLDIRSPGLGDTAMYLCATSPGGQGNNEQFFGPGTRLTVL.

The gene calls are TRBV7-3 and TRBJ2-3; TRBD2 aligns across 11 bases. V trimming: 3 bases; J trimming: 2 bases; junction bases outside the gene matches: 16. The CDR3 consists of 20 residues. The germline V gene has CDR1 SGHTA and CDR2 FQGTGA. The CDR3 DNA sequence: TGTGCCAGCAGCTTGGGCCTAGGGCTAGCGGGGGGCCAATCCACAGATACGCAGTATTTT. Translated, it gives CASSLGLGLAGGQSTDTQYF. The full variable domain, completed using reference TRBV7-3 and TRBJ2-3, is GAGVSQTPSNKVTEKGKYVELRCDPISGHTALYWYRQSLGQGPEFLIYFQGTGAADDSGLPNDRFFAVRPEGSVSTLKIQRTERGDSAVYLCASSLGLGLAGGQSTDTQYFGPGTRLTVL.

The chain carries TRBV20-1 and TRBJ2-1; 10 positions match TRBD1. This CDR3 has 18 residues. Germline CDR1 is DFQATT and CDR2 is SNEGSKA (reference sequence). V lost 5 bases and J lost 6; bases outside the gene matches: 19. In DNA, the CDR3 is TGCAGTGCTTTCGGAAGGGACAGGGGAGTAGTAAATATCAATGAGCAGTTCTTC. Protein product: CSAFGRDRGVVNINEQFF.

Ten or more counts support this clonotype. At one boundary the junction diverges from the germline segment, which might be a read error. This rearrangement joins TRBV7-9 to TRBJ1-2; D remains unclear. This CDR3 is built from 16 residues. Germline V gene data show CDR1 as SEHNR and CDR2 as FQNEAQ (reference sequence). The CDR3 coding sequence is TGTGCCAGCAGCCTAGCCGGTGGGCCCCTTCCTAATGGCTACACCTTC. Translated, it gives CASSLAGGPLPNGYTF.

This clonotype has at least ten counts. This chain connects TRBV9 to TRBJ1-4, with TRBD1 matching 7 bases. J gave up 0 bases and V 3 bases, and 5 bases lay outside the gene matches. This CDR3 contains 16 residues. Per germline, CDR1 SGDLS and CDR2 YYNGEE. Written as DNA, the CDR3 is TGTGCCAGCAGCGCGGGACAGCCCGCAACTAATGAAAAACTGTTTTTT. This translates into CASSAGQPATNEKLFF.

This clonotype was seen repeatedly, ten times or more. In DNA, the CDR3 is TGTGCCAGCAGCCCTGGACAGGGGTTGGACTATGGCTACACCTTC. Translating it yields CASSPGQGLDYGYTF. The chain recombines TRBV12-3 or TRBV12-4 with TRBJ1-2; TRBD1 matches 9 bases. V dropped 6 bases and J dropped 3; count of bases not matched to a gene: 8. CDR3 length equals 15 residues.

This clonotype was detected many times. The genes are TRBV7-6 and TRBJ2-1; the D is unclear. The V gene's germline CDR1 is SGHVS and CDR2 FNYEAQ. This CDR3 has 11 amino acids. Deletions cut 7 bases from V and 5 bases from J, with 6 bases between. The CDR3 region has the DNA TGTGCCAGCATTGGGGACAATGAGCAGTTCTTC. As protein: CASIGDNEQFF.

This clonotype came up many times. The V gene is TRBV28, the J gene TRBJ1-4, with D tentatively TRBD1 (5 bases). The CDR3 has 15 residues. Trimming left V 1 base short and J 8 bases short, with 14 bases between. Per germline, CDR1 MDHEN and CDR2 SYDVKM. CDR3 in DNA: TGTGCCAGCAGTTTATCCGGCCCTTGGGGGGAAAAACTGTTTTTT. Translating gives CASSLSGPWGEKLFF.

This clonotype came up many times. V and J are TRBV12-3 or TRBV12-4 and TRBJ1-4; possible D gene TRBD1, 5 bases. The CDR3 consists of 14 residues. Trimming took 4 bases from V and 8 from J, leaving 14 bases between them. DNA for the CDR3: TGTGCCAGCAGTTCCCCCCTGAAGGGGGAAAAACTGTTTTTT. As protein: CASSSPLKGEKLFF.

This clonotype showed up many times. J is TRBJ2-1 and V is TRBV7-2; a weak D match, TRBD1 (8 bases). Germline V gives CDR1 SGHTA, CDR2 FQGNSA. Trimming stripped 2 bases from V and 8 bases from J, with 16 bases between. The CDR3 runs 15 residues. The CDR3 region has the DNA TGTGCCAGCAGCTTAAGGACAGGGAGGGGGGATGAGCAGTTCTTC. Translated: CASSLRTGRGDEQFF.

This clonotype was recorded at least ten times. V and J are TRBV7-2 and TRBJ1-2; D gene unclear. CDR3 size: 13 residues. CDR1 and CDR2 (germline): SGHTA, FQGNSA. Trimming took 3 bases from V and 4 from J, leaving 9 bases between them. CDR3 DNA sequence: TGTGCCAGCAGCTTTGGGGTCTTCTATGGCTACACCTTC. Translation gives CASSFGVFYGYTF.

This clonotype was counted a few times. The chain is built from TRBV5-5 and TRBJ1-5; 9 bases agree with TRBD1. Germline CDR1 SGHKS, CDR2 YYEKEE (reference sequence). V shed 4 bases, J shed 7 bases, and the junction held 6 bases outside the gene matches. The CDR3 covers 14 residues. The CDR3 loop reads CASSPGDRDQPQHF. DNA of the CDR3: TGTGCCAGCAGCCCTGGGGACAGGGACCAGCCCCAGCATTTT.

In its sample, this clonotype was seen many times. This sequence joins TRBV15 and TRBJ2-3; possible D gene TRBD2, 6 bases. In germline, CDR1 is LNHNV, CDR2 YYDKDF (reference sequence). The V end was cut by 2 bases, the J end by 4 bases, with 10 bases between. This CDR3 spans 14 amino acids. CDR3 nucleotide sequence: TGTGCCACCAGCAGACCCGGGACTGCAGATACGCAGTATTTT. This gives the protein CATSRPGTADTQYF.

This clonotype was counted at least ten times. CDR3 in amino acids: CASSELGTLYGYTF. CDR3 nucleotide sequence: TGTGCCAGCAGTGAATTGGGGACGCTCTATGGCTACACCTTC. The chain recombines TRBV25-1 with TRBJ1-2, with a tentative D call TRBD1 (5 bases). Germline CDR1 reads MGHDK; CDR2 reads SYGVNS. Trimming removed 1 base at V and 4 bases at J, with 10 bases between. CDR3 length equals 14 residues.

This clonotype has ten or more counts. The chain carries TRBV11-2 and TRBJ2-3; 7 bases map to TRBD2. Germline V lookup: CDR1 SGHAT, CDR2 FQNNGV. J was trimmed by 2 bases and V by 1 base; bases with no gene match: 15. The CDR3 contains 19 residues. The CDR3 nucleotides are TGTGCCAGCAGCTTAGTAGGGGTTCCGCGGGGGAGACCCACAGATACGCAGTATTTT. This sequence encodes CASSLVGVPRGRPTDTQYF.

The chain has TRBV7-9 and TRBJ2-1, with D possibly being TRBD2 (5 bases). Germline CDR1 reads SEHNR; CDR2 reads FQNEAQ (reference sequence). CDR3 size: 13 residues. Trimming shortened V by 4 bases and J by 3 bases, and 7 bases separated the two germline ends. The CDR3 nucleotides are TGTGCCAGCAGCTCTGGACTCTACAATGAGCAGTTCTTC. Translated, it gives CASSSGLYNEQFF.